This TCR beta chain emerged from a study of T cell changes during pregnancy in multiple sclerosis. Assay: immunoSEQ multiplex PCR; the TCRdb copy retains only in-frame clones and omits some. The repertoire includes roughly 30,000 clones, more than 75% of them detected once, and 6.5% to 8.5% sits in the top ten. The CDR3 is made up of 16 amino acids. V lost 0 bases, J lost 7 bases, and 15 bases lay in between. Germline V gene lookup returns CDR1 MGHRA and CDR2 YSYEKL. This clone was recorded a few times. This chain links TRBV4-1 with TRBJ2-2; no clear D gene. This TCR was recovered from a female donor with multiple sclerosis, enrolled in a pregnancy study. The specimen was CD8+ T cells from peripheral blood mononuclear cells, collected after pregnancy. CDR3 DNA sequence: TGCGCCAGCAGCCAAGATGGCTCCGGGTATGACGGGGAGCTGTTTTTT. Protein: CASSQDGSGYDGELFF.